This is a list of T cell receptor beta chains from one sample in a study of beta chain features in type 1 diabetes. Assay used: immunoSEQ multiplex PCR; TCRdb lists only in-frame clones, some missing. The sample contains a few hundred thousand clones, 16% of which appear only once. The sample comprised naive CD4+ T cells from blood. The receptor set was obtained from a man between 25 and 39 years old with type 1 diabetes. Each CDR3 is given with its conserved first and last residue. The order of the fields is clone size, D gene, J gene, CDR3 length, V gene, CDR3 DNA, CDR3 protein. The D gene is left open where the match is weak. Size is stated for part of the rows, as once, few or many counts, or as a class when the clone is expanded.

NA | TRBD1 | TRBJ2-5 | 14 | TRBV7-2 | TGTGCCAGCAGCTTAGGAAGGGGGCAAGTAGGCCAGTACTTC | CASSLGRGQVGQYF
NA | NA | TRBJ2-6 | 13 | TRBV25-1 | TGTGCCAGCAGTCGGTCTGGGGCCAACGTCCTGACTTTC | CASSRSGANVLTF
few | NA | TRBJ1-1 | 14 | TRBV13 | TGTGCCAGCAGCTTCAGCTTCATGAACACTGAAGCTTTCTTT | CASSFSFMNTEAFF
few | NA | TRBJ1-1 | 12 | TRBV29-1 | TGCAGCGTTGAGGGGTTAGGGATTGAAGCTTTCTTT | CSVEGLGIEAFF
few | NA | TRBJ2-2 | 14 | TRBV29-1 | TGCAGCGTTTCCGGACGGATGAACACCGGGGAGCTGTTTTTT | CSVSGRMNTGELFF
NA | TRBD1 | TRBJ1-1 | 16 | TRBV29-1 | TGCAGCGTAACAGGAGGGGGCCAATTTCAAAACACTGAAGCTTTCTTT | CSVTGGGQFQNTEAFF
few | NA | TRBJ2-7 | 11 | TRBV14 | TGTGCCAGCAGCCAGCACTACGAGCAGTACTTC | CASSQHYEQYF
NA | NA | TRBJ2-3 | 11 | TRBV11-3 | TGTGCCAGCAGCCAGACAGATACGCAGTATTTT | CASSQTDTQYF
few | TRBD2 | TRBJ2-1 | 19 | TRBV5-1 | TGCGCCAGCAGCTCCGGGACTAGCGGGAGTAGTAGGTCCTACAATGAGCAGTTCTTC | CASSSGTSGSSRSYNEQFF
NA | NA | TRBJ2-1 | 14 | TRBV9 | TGTGCCAGCAGCGTAGCGACTAGTGGGGATGAGCAGTTCTTC | CASSVATSGDEQFF
few | NA | TRBJ2-5 | 13 | TRBV7-8 | TGTGCCAGCAGCCCAGGGTCCCAAGAGACCCAGTACTTC | CASSPGSQETQYF
few | NA | TRBJ2-1 | 13 | TRBV14 | TGTGCCAGCAGCCCATCTTCTAGGACTGAGCAGTTCTTC | CASSPSSRTEQFF
NA | NA | TRBJ2-2 | 14 | TRBV27 | TGTGCCAGCAGACCTACAGGGTCCGGCGGGGAGCTGTTTTTT | CASRPTGSGGELFF
NA | TRBD1 | TRBJ2-4 | 12 | TRBV29-1 | TGCAGCGCAATGACAGGGACAGACATTCAGTACTTC | CSAMTGTDIQYF
NA | NA | TRBJ2-3 | 15 | TRBV7-2 | TGTGCCAGCAGTTCCCCAGGTCCGGGGCAAGATACGCAGTATTTT | CASSSPGPGQDTQYF
few | NA | TRBJ2-1 | 13 | TRBV29-1 | TGCAGCGGGGGGACTCCCGGGTCCAATGAGCAGTTCTTC | CSGGTPGSNEQFF
NA | NA | TRBJ2-7 | 13 | TRBV6-6 | TGTGCCAGTTTCCTCCCGAGCTCCTACGAGCAGTACTTC | CASFLPSSYEQYF
NA | NA | TRBJ2-4 | 12 | TRBV2 | TGTGCCAGCAGTACCTTGGGGTACATTCAGTACTTC | CASSTLGYIQYF
few | NA | TRBJ2-2 | 14 | TRBV29-1 | TGCAGCGTGATCGGGCTCCTGAACACCGGGGAGCTGTTTTTT | CSVIGLLNTGELFF
NA | NA | TRBJ2-7 | 14 | TRBV1 | TGCACCAGCAGCCGCAGGGGCAGCTCCTACGAGCAGTACTTC | CTSSRRGSSYEQYF
NA | NA | TRBJ2-3 | 15 | TRBV7-2 | TGTGCCAGCAGCTTAGACGGGAGACGGACAGATACGCAGTATTTT | CASSLDGRRTDTQYF
few | TRBD2 | TRBJ2-5 | 14 | TRBV29-1 | TGCAGCGTTCTGACTAGCGGCGGAAAAGAGACCCAGTACTTC | CSVLTSGGKETQYF
NA | NA | TRBJ2-7 | 14 | TRBV18 | TGTGCCAGCTCACCACAAGGGACCGCATACGAGCAGTACTTC | CASSPQGTAYEQYF
NA | TRBD1 | TRBJ1-5 | 12 | TRBV6-1 | TGTGCGTCGACAGGGAGCAATCAGCCCCAGCATTTT | CASTGSNQPQHF
few | NA | TRBJ2-5 | 13 | TRBV30 | TGTGCCTGGAGTTTGGGGGGCCAAGAGACCCAGTACTTC | CAWSLGGQETQYF
few | NA | TRBJ2-7 | 13 | TRBV10-3 | TGTGCCATCACTAGGGACGGAGCCTACGAGCAGTACTTC | CAITRDGAYEQYF
NA | NA | TRBJ1-1 | 15 | TRBV28 | TGTGCCAGCAGTTCACCTACAGCGGGGAACACTGAAGCTTTCTTT | CASSSPTAGNTEAFF
once | NA | TRBJ1-4 | 17 | TRBV30 | TGTGCCTGGAGTGTAGAGGGTCGACGGGCAACTAATGAAAAACTGTTTTTT | CAWSVEGRRATNEKLFF
NA | NA | TRBJ2-7 | 13 | TRBV9 | TGTGCCAGCAGCGTAGGGGAGACCTCTAGTCTGTACTTC | CASSVGETSSLYF
few | NA | TRBJ1-1 | 13 | TRBV29-1 | TGCAGCGTACGGGGCAGGGCCTACACTGAAGCTTTCTTT | CSVRGRAYTEAFF
few | TRBD2 | TRBJ2-1 | 14 | TRBV19 | TGTGCCAGTAGTCTCGGACTAGCGGGGAATGAGCAGTTCTTC | CASSLGLAGNEQFF
NA | NA | TRBJ2-3 | 13 | TRBV29-1 | TGCAGCGTTGTAGGGGATAGCACAGATACGCAGTATTTT | CSVVGDSTDTQYF
few | NA | TRBJ2-2 | 15 | TRBV4-3 | TGCGCCAGCAGCCAAGTGGCGGGTAACACCGGGGAGCTGTTTTTT | CASSQVAGNTGELFF
NA | NA | TRBJ2-5 | 18 | TRBV28 | TGTGCCAGCAGTTTCCGTCCAGGGCATGTGGGGGTCCAAGAGACCCAGTACTTC | CASSFRPGHVGVQETQYF
NA | TRBD2 | TRBJ2-1 | 16 | TRBV9 | TGTGCCAGCAGCGCACCATGGACTAGCGCCTACAATGAGCAGTTCTTC | CASSAPWTSAYNEQFF
few | NA | TRBJ2-3 | 12 | TRBV6-6 | TGTGCCAGCAGTTATCTCACAGATACGCAGTATTTT | CASSYLTDTQYF
NA | NA | TRBJ2-6 | 17 | TRBV7-3 | TGTGCCAGCAGCTCTGGACAGTTCCTCTCTGGGGCCAACGTCCTGACTTTC | CASSSGQFLSGANVLTF
few | NA | TRBJ1-1 | 13 | TRBV29-1 | TGCAGCGTTGAACGAAGGGTACGTAGGGAAGCTTTCTTT | CSVERRVRREAFF
few | NA | TRBJ2-7 | 13 | TRBV29-1 | TGCAGCGTCGCAAACTCGGCCCGCTACGAGCAGTACTTC | CSVANSARYEQYF
NA | NA | TRBJ2-5 | 11 | TRBV7-2 | TGTGCCAGCAGCATTAAGGAGACCCAGTACTTC | CASSIKETQYF
NA | NA | TRBJ2-7 | 14 | TRBV21-1 | TGTGCCAGCAGCAGGGAGGGGCTGACTGACGAGCAGTACTTC | CASSREGLTDEQYF
few | NA | TRBJ2-7 | 15 | TRBV5-1 | TGCGCCAGCAGCACCCGACCGGTTGGGGACTACGAGCAGTACTTC | CASSTRPVGDYEQYF
few | NA | TRBJ2-2 | 13 | TRBV28 | TGTGCCAGCATCCTAGGGGGATCCGGGGAGCTGTTTTTT | CASILGGSGELFF